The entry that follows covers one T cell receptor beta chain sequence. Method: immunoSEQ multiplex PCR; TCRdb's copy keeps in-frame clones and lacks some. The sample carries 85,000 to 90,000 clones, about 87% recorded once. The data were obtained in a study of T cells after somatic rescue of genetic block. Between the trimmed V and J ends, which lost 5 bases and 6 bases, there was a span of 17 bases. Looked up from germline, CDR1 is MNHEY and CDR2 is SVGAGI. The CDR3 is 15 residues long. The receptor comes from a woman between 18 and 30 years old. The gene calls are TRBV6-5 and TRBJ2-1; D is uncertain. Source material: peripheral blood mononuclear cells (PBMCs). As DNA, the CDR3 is TGTGCCAGCAGTCCATACCTTACCCAAGGCAATGAGCAGTTCTTC. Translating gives CASSPYLTQGNEQFF.